This T cell receptor (beta chain) was identified during a study of blood T cell repertoires in COVID-19. Profiled with immunoSEQ multiplex PCR; TCRdb holds only in-frame clones, not every one. The repertoire consists of 150,000 to 200,000 clones, with roughly 90% occurring once and the leading ten covering roughly 6.7%. After removal of 1 base from V and 4 bases from J, the junction contained 2 bases not matched to a gene. Germline V CDR1 and CDR2: MNHEY, SVGAGI. The CDR3 sequence is 15 residues long. The rearrangement joins TRBV6-5 to TRBJ2-5; 11 bases are a match to TRBD2. The specimen was peripheral blood. The receptor comes from a man aged 40-49 years with acute or convalescent COVID-19. In DNA, the CDR3 is TGTGCCAGCAGTTACTTGGGGACTAGCGGAGAGACCCAGTACTTC. Encoded protein: CASSYLGTSGETQYF.